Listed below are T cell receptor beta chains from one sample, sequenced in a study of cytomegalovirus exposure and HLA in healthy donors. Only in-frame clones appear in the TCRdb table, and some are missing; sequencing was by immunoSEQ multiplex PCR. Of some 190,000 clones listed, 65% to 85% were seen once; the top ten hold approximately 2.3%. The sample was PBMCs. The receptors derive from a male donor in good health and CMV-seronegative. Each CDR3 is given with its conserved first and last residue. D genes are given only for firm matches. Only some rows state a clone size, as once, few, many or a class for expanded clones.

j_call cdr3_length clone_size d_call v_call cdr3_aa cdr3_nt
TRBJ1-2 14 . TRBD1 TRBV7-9 CASSYRTGNYGYTF TGTGCCAGCAGCTACCGGACAGGGAACTATGGCTACACCTTC
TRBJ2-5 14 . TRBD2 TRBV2 CASSDAGLAPSQYF TGTGCCAGCAGTGACGCGGGACTAGCCCCCTCGCAGTACTTC
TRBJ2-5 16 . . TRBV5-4 CASSLAGRTEKETQYF TGTGCCAGCAGCTTGGCCGGTAGGACAGAAAAAGAGACCCAGTACTTC
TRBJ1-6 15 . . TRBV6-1 CASSETQGQNSPLHF TGTGCCAGCAGTGAAACACAGGGTCAGAATTCACCCCTCCACTTT
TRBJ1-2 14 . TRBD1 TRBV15 CATSAPTGLNGYPF TGTGCCACCAGCGCCCCGACAGGGTTGAATGGCTACCCCTTC
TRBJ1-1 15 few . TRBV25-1 CASSRGRRAGTEAFF TGTGCCAGCAGCCGGGGGAGACGAGCCGGTACTGAAGCTTTCTTT
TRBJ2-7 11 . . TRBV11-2 CASSRGFEQYF TGTGCCAGCTCCAGGGGTTTCGAGCAGTACTTC
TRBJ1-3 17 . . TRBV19 CASSIGRQALSGNTIYF TGTGCCAGTAGTATTGGTAGACAGGCTCTCTCTGGAAACACCATATATTTT
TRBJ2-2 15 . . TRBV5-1 CASTAQSSNTGELFF TGCGCCAGCACCGCACAGAGTTCGAACACCGGGGAGCTGTTTTTT
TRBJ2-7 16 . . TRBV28 CASSLLGAASSYEQYF TGTGCCAGCAGTTTGCTCGGAGCGGCCAGCTCCTACGAGCAGTACTTC
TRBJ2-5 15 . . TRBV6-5 CASSYTSVPQETQYF TGTGCCAGCAGTTATACTTCGGTGCCTCAAGAGACCCAGTACTTC
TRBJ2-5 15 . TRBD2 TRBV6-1 CASSRTSGGQETQYF TGTGCCAGCAGCCGGACTAGCGGGGGCCAAGAGACCCAGTACTTC
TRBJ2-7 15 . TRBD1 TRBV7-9 CASSVRDRGRYEQYF TGTGCCAGCAGCGTCCGGGACAGGGGCCGTTACGAGCAGTACTTC
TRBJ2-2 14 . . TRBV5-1 CASSFTANTGELFF TGCGCCAGCAGCTTCACAGCTAACACCGGGGAGCTGTTTTTT
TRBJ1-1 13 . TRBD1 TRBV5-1 CASAAGGWTEAFF TGCGCCAGCGCCGCAGGGGGGTGGACTGAAGCTTTCTTT
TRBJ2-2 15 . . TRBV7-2 CASSLVTPGIGELFF TGTGCCAGCAGCTTAGTAACACCCGGGATCGGGGAGCTGTTTTTT
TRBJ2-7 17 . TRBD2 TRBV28 CASSPGGTSGSIYEQYF TGTGCCAGCAGTCCGGGTGGGACTAGCGGGAGTATCTACGAGCAGTACTTC